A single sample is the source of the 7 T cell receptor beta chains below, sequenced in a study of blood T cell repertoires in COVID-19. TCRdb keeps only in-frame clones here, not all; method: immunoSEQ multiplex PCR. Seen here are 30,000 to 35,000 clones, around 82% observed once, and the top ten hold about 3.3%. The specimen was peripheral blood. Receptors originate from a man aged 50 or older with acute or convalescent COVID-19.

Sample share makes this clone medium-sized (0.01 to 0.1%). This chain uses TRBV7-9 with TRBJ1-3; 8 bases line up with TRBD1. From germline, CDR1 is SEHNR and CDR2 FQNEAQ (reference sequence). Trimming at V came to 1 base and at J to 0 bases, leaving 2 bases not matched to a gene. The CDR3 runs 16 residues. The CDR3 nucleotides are TGTGCCAGCAGCTTAGGACAGGGGAGCTCTGGAAACACCATATATTTT. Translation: CASSLGQGSSGNTIYF.

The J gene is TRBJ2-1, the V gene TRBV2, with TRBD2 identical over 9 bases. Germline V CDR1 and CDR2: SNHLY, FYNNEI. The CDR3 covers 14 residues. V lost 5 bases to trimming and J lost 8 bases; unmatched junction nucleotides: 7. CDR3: CASSSHGTSHEQFF. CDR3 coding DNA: TGTGCCAGCAGTTCTCACGGGACTAGCCATGAGCAGTTCTTC. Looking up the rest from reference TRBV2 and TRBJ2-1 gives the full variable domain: EPEVTQTPSHQVTQMGQEVILRCVPISNHLYFYWYRQILGQKVEFLVSFYNNEISEKSEIFDDQFSVERPDGSNFTLKIRSTKLEDSAMYFCASSSHGTSHEQFFGPGTRLTVL.

The CDR3 protein is CASRKLQQGAANYGYTF. The CDR3 bases are TGTGCCAGCAGGAAACTTCAACAGGGGGCCGCTAACTATGGCTACACCTTC. The rearrangement joins TRBV5-6 to TRBJ1-2, with TRBD1 matching 9 bases. This CDR3 has 17 amino acids. V gave up 5 bases and J gave up 0 bases; unmatched junction bases: 11. Germline V gives CDR1 SGHDT, CDR2 YYEEEE.

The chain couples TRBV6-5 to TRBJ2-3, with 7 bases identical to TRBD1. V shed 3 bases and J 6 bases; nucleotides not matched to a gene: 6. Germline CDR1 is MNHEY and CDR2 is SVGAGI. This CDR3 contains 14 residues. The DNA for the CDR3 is TGTGCCAGCAGTTATCGACAGGGACAGGATACGCAGTATTTT. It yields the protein CASSYRQGQDTQYF.

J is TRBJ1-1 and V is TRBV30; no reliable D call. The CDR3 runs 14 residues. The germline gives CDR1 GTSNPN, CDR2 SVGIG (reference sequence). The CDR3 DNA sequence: TGTGCTGGGAGCACGGTGGAAGGGAACACTGAAGCTTTCTTT. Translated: CAGSTVEGNTEAFF.

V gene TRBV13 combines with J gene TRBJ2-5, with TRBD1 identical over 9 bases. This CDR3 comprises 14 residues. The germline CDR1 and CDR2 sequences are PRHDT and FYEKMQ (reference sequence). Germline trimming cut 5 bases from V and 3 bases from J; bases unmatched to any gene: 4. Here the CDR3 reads CASSQQGAEETQYF. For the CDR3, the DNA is TGTGCCAGCAGCCAACAGGGGGCGGAAGAGACCCAGTACTTC. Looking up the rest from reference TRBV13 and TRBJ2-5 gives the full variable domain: AAGVIQSPRHLIKEKRETATLKCYPIPRHDTVYWYQQGPGQDPQFLISFYEKMQSDKGSIPDRFSAQQFSDYHSELNMSSLELGDSALYFCASSQQGAEETQYFGPGTRLLVL.

CDR3 protein: CASSLRSYEQYF. The DNA for the CDR3 is TGTGCCAGCAGCTTACGGTCCTACGAGCAGTACTTC. The chain is built from TRBV7-9 and TRBJ2-7; no clear D gene. The CDR3 runs 12 residues. The germline V and J ends were trimmed by 2 bases and 1 base, with 3 bases remaining between them. The V gene's germline CDR1 is SEHNR and CDR2 FQNEAQ (reference sequence).